Below are 17 T cell receptor beta chains sequenced from a single sample in a study of shared clonotypes between healthy human individuals. The repertoire was sequenced with immunoSEQ multiplex PCR; TCRdb's copy has only in-frame clones and lacks some. Of about 2 million clones listed, roughly 95% are singletons. Sequenced input: naive CD4+ T cells sorted from blood. Described subset: CD45RA+ positively selected. The receptors were sampled from a young man in good health.

V gene TRBV11-2 combines with J gene TRBJ2-7, with 12 bases matching TRBD2. V lost 1 base to trimming and J lost 6 bases; unmatched junction nucleotides: 4. The CDR3 spans 15 residues. The germline CDR1 and CDR2 sequences are SGHAT and FQNNGV. The DNA of the CDR3 is TGTGCCAGCAGCTTAGCCCTAGCGGGGGGGCGCGAGCAGTACTTC. This codes for CASSLALAGGREQYF.

On this clone itself: The same CDR3 can be traced to other DNA sequences in this sample. J is TRBJ2-3 and V is TRBV18; a possible D gene is TRBD1 (6 bases). V lost 3 bases and J lost 0, with 10 bases in between. Germline CDR1 and CDR2: KGHSH and LQKENI. The CDR3 loop spans 15 amino acids. The CDR3 protein is CASSPTGQSTDTQYF. As DNA, the CDR3 is TGTGCCAGCTCACCCACAGGACAGAGCACAGATACGCAGTATTTT.

CDR3 residues: CASSWEGEQYF. In DNA, the CDR3 is TGTGCCAGCAGCTGGGAGGGGGAGCAGTACTTC. This chain links TRBV2 with TRBJ2-7; 7 nucleotides line up with TRBD2. CDR1 is SNHLY and CDR2 is FYNNEI in the germline V gene. V was pared by 6 bases and J by 7 bases, with 3 bases of the junction left unmatched. The CDR3 is 11 residues long.

The chain carries TRBV28 and TRBJ1-2; tentative D call: TRBD1 (5 bases). Deletions cut 4 bases from V and 4 bases from J, with 16 bases between. The CDR3 is 15 amino acids. Germline-derived CDR1 and CDR2 are MDHEN and SYDVKM. This CDR3 is CASSSTGTVIYGYTF. CDR3 DNA sequence: TGTGCCAGCAGTTCCACCGGGACGGTTATCTATGGCTACACCTTC.

This rearrangement joins TRBV10-3 to TRBJ1-2; TRBD1 aligns across 7 bases. Germline trimming cut 4 bases from V and 8 bases from J; bases unmatched to any gene: 16. The CDR3 has 16 residues. Per the germline V gene, CDR1 is ENHRY and CDR2 is SYGVKD. CDR3 sequence (DNA): TGTGCCATCAGTGTTGGCCCCCGGGACAGCGATCGCGGCTACACCTTC. Its protein is CAISVGPRDSDRGYTF.

This chain links TRBV19 with TRBJ2-7; 8 bases fit TRBD1. The CDR3 spans 15 residues. CDR1 is LNHDA, CDR2 SQIVND, per germline (reference sequence). The trim removed 3 bases at V and 4 bases at J, leaving 8 bases unmatched. The DNA for the CDR3 is TGTGCCAGTAGTATTCTATCAGGGGGCAAGTACGAGCAGTACTTC. Translation: CASSILSGGKYEQYF.

The chain uses TRBV19 and TRBJ2-3, with D perhaps being TRBD1 or TRBD2 (6 bases each). Germline values: CDR1 LNHDA, CDR2 SQIVND (reference sequence). V lost 5 bases to trimming and J lost 2 bases, with 8 bases between them. This CDR3 has 13 residues. As DNA, the CDR3 is TGTGCCAGTAGTCCGGGGGCCACAGATACGCAGTATTTT. As protein: CASSPGATDTQYF.

The chain has TRBV5-1 and TRBJ2-3; D might be TRBD2 (6 bases). Germline lookup yields CDR1 SGHRS and CDR2 YFSETQ. V shed 1 base and J shed 2 bases, with 11 bases lying between them. CDR3 length: 15 amino acids. CDR3 sequence reads: CASSLSAGITDTQYF. CDR3 sequence (DNA): TGCGCCAGCAGCTTGTCCGCGGGGATCACAGATACGCAGTATTTT.

Concerning this clone: The identical CDR3 is also encoded by other nucleotide sequences in the sample. The genes are TRBV5-1 and TRBJ1-1; D gene ambiguous. CDR3 length: 13 amino acids. V lost 0 bases to trimming and J lost 5 bases, with 8 bases between them. CDR1 is SGHRS, CDR2 YFSETQ, per germline. The DNA of the CDR3 is TGCGCCAGCAGCTTGGATTCTGGAACTGAAGCTTTCTTT. It yields the protein CASSLDSGTEAFF.

As for this clone: This specimen includes other DNA sequences encoding the same CDR3. The rearrangement uses TRBV7-2 and TRBJ1-1, with D unclear. The V gene's germline CDR1 is SGHTA and CDR2 FQGNSA. V was shortened by 1 base and J by 0 bases, with 3 bases between the two germline ends. The CDR3 spans 13 residues. The CDR3: CASSLVVNTEAFF. The CDR3 DNA follows: TGTGCCAGCAGCTTAGTAGTGAACACTGAAGCTTTCTTT.

The CDR3 is CASSSSGTSTSYEQYF. CDR3 bases: TGTGCCAGCAGCTCCTCCGGGACTAGCACCTCCTACGAGCAGTACTTC. V gene TRBV5-4 combines with J gene TRBJ2-7; TRBD2 agrees at 9 bases. Germline V gene sequence: CDR1 SGHNT, CDR2 YYREEE (reference sequence). After removal of 3 bases from V and 0 bases from J, the junction contained 7 bases not matched to a gene. This CDR3 contains 16 residues.

The rearrangement uses TRBV11-2 and TRBJ1-4; D remains ambiguous. Germline assignment: CDR1 SGHAT and CDR2 FQNNGV. The CDR3 contains 15 residues. Trimming took off 5 bases at V and 2 bases at J, with 12 bases between the two ends. CDR3 sequence reads: CASSATSTTNEKLFF. CDR3 in DNA: TGTGCCAGCAGCGCTACGAGTACTACTAATGAAAAACTGTTTTTT.

About this clone: Within the sample, other DNA sequences also encode this same CDR3. The genes are TRBV7-6 and TRBJ2-5; D uncertain. With 2 bases removed from V and 4 bases from J, the gap between germline ends came to 5 bases. Germline CDR1 reads SGHVS; CDR2 reads FNYEAQ. CDR3 length: 12 residues. CDR3 DNA: TGTGCCAGCAGCTTAAGATCAGAGACCCAGTACTTC. This codes for CASSLRSETQYF.

V usage is TRBV15 and J usage is TRBJ2-7; 9 bases fit TRBD2. V shed 3 bases, J shed 4 bases, and the junction held 7 bases outside the gene matches. CDR1 and CDR2 from the germline V gene are LNHNV and YYDKDF (reference sequence). The CDR3 covers 15 residues. DNA of the CDR3: TGTGCCACCAGCAGTGCCAGCGGGAGGTCATACGAGCAGTACTTC. Protein product: CATSSASGRSYEQYF.

The chain links TRBV4-1 to TRBJ1-5; TRBD1 matches at 7 bases. The CDR3 length is 16 residues. Germline CDR1 MGHRA, CDR2 YSYEKL. V shed 1 base, J shed 4 bases, and the junction held 7 bases outside the gene matches. The DNA of the CDR3 is TGCGCCAGCAGCCAAGCAGCCGGGACAGTAAATCAGCCCCAGCATTTT. This encodes CASSQAAGTVNQPQHF.

This chain links TRBV11-2 with TRBJ1-6; D remains ambiguous. V lost 2 bases, J lost 6 bases, and 8 bases lay in between. The CDR3 runs to 14 residues. The germline V gene encodes CDR1 SGHAT and CDR2 FQNNGV. The CDR3 nucleotides read TGTGCCAGCAGCTTACACAGACTTAATTCACCCCTCCACTTT. Translated: CASSLHRLNSPLHF.

Note on this clone: Relative to the germline gene, one junction end is altered; a read error may explain this. The chain is built from TRBV7-7 and TRBJ2-2; D might be TRBD1 or TRBD2, each matching 5 bases. The CDR3 loop spans 14 amino acids. Germline CDR1 reads SSHAT; CDR2 reads FNYEAQ (reference sequence). CDR3: CASSSIRDVGELFF. The DNA of the CDR3 is TGTGCTAGCAGCTCAATTAGGGACGTCGGGGAGCTGTTTTTT.